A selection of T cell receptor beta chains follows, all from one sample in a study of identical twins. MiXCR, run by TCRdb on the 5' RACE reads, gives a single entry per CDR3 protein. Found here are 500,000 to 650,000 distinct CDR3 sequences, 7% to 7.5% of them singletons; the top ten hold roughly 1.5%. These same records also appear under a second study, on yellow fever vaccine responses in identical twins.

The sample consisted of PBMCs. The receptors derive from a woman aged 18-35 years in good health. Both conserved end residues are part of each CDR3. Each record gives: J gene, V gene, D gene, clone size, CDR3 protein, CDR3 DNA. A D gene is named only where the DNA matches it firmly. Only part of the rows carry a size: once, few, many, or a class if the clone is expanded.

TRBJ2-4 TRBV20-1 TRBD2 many CSARDGGENIQYF TGCAGTGCTAGAGATGGGGGGGAAAACATTCAGTACTTC
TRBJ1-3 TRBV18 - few CASSPGMEAAGNTIYF TGTGCCAGCTCACCAGGTATGGAGGCAGCTGGAAACACCATATATTTT
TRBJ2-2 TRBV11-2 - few CASSLEYLKHTGELFF TGTGCCAGCAGCTTAGAGTACCTCAAGCACACCGGGGAGCTGTTTTTT
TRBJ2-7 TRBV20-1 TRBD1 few CSARGGTGVDEQYF TGCAGTGCTAGAGGGGGGACAGGGGTTGACGAGCAGTACTTC
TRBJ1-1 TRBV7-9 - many CASSSTDIGTEAFF TGTGCCAGCAGCTCGACCGACATAGGAACTGAAGCTTTCTTT
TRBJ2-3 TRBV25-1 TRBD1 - CASSEGGTGSSTDTQYF TGTGCCAGCAGTGAAGGTGGGACAGGGTCAAGCACAGATACGCAGTATTTT
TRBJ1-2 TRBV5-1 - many CASSFSVGYGYTF TGCGCCAGCAGCTTTTCAGTGGGCTATGGCTACACCTTC
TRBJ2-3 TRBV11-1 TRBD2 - CASSLGTKTSGDVTDTQYF TGTGCCAGCAGCTTAGGGACCAAGACTAGCGGGGACGTCACAGATACGCAGTATTTT
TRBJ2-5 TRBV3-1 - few CASSVQGGVGETQYF TGTGCCAGCAGCGTCCAGGGTGGGGTCGGAGAGACCCAGTACTTC
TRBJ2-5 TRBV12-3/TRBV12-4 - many CASSFGQWGTQYF TGTGCCAGCAGTTTTGGACAGTGGGGGACCCAGTACTTC
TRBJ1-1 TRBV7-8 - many CASSSFLAVNTEAFF TGTGCCAGCAGCTCCTTTTTGGCAGTCAACACTGAAGCTTTCTTT
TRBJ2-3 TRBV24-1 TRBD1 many CATSDFGTGVVDTQYF TGTGCCACCAGTGATTTTGGGACAGGGGTGGTAGATACGCAGTATTTT
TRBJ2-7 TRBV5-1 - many CASSAATGHYEQYF TGCGCCAGCAGCGCGGCGACAGGTCACTACGAGCAGTACTTC
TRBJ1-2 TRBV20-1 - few CSAGTLGYTF TGCAGTGCTGGGACCTTGGGCTACACCTTC
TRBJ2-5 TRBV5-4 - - CASSFLSSFVTRKQGETQYF TGTGCCAGCAGCTTTCTATCCTCCTTCGTCACCAGAAAACAGGGAGAGACCCAGTACTTC
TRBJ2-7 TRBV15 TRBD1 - CATSKGQETYEQYF TGTGCCACCAGCAAGGGACAGGAAACCTACGAGCAGTACTTC
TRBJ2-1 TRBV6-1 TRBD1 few CASRSGQGASYNEQFF TGTGCCAGCAGATCCGGACAGGGGGCAAGCTACAATGAGCAGTTCTTC
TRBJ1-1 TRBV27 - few CASSLLRGYGAFF TGTGCCAGCAGTCTACTTAGGGGATACGGGGCTTTCTTT
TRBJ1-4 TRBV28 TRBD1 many CASSSGTENEKLFF TGTGCCAGCAGTTCCGGGACAGAAAATGAAAAACTGTTTTTT
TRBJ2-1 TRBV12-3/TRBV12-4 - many CASSLFSGEQFF TGTGCCAGCAGTTTGTTTTCGGGAGAGCAGTTCTTC
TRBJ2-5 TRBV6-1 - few CASIAEEGRKTQYF TGTGCCAGTATAGCGGAAGAAGGTAGAAAGACCCAGTACTTC
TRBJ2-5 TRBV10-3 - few CAIGGGGETQYF TGTGCCATCGGGGGGGGCGGAGAGACCCAGTACTTC
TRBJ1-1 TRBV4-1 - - CASSPGAAMNTEAFF TGCGCCAGCAGCCCAGGGGCAGCCATGAACACTGAAGCTTTCTTT
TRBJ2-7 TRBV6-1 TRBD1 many CASRGTGAYEQYF TGTGCCAGCAGAGGGACAGGGGCCTACGAGCAGTACTTC
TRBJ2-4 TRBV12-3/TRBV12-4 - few CASSSLTGEGIQYF TGTGCCAGCAGTTCTCTGACTGGAGAGGGGATTCAGTACTTC
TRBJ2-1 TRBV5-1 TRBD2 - CASSSASGDYYNEQFF TGCGCCAGCAGCTCGGCTAGCGGGGACTACTACAATGAGCAGTTCTTC
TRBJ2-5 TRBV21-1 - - CARSPGRSPQETQYF TGTGCCAGGAGCCCCGGTCGGAGCCCACAAGAGACCCAGTACTTC
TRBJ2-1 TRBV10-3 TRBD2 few CAISNNPGLAKGGEQFF TGTGCCATCAGCAACAATCCGGGACTAGCGAAAGGGGGTGAGCAGTTCTTC
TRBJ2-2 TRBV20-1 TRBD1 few CSATFPGQVLTGELFF TGCAGTGCCACCTTCCCGGGACAGGTGCTGACCGGGGAGCTGTTTTTT
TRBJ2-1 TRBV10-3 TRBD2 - CAISEYGGADNEQFF TGTGCCATCAGTGAGTACGGGGGGGCTGACAATGAGCAGTTCTTC
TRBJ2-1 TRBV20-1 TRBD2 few CSATTMTSGDHNEQFF TGCAGTGCTACCACTATGACTAGCGGGGACCACAATGAGCAGTTCTTC
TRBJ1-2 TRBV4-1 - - CASSQDLGASYGYTF TGCGCCAGCAGCCAAGATTTAGGCGCCTCCTATGGCTACACCTTC
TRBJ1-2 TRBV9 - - CASSVDASPGYTF TGTGCCAGCAGCGTAGACGCCAGCCCGGGCTACACCTTC
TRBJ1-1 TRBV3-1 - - CASSPLGASTEAFF TGTGCCAGCAGCCCACTGGGGGCGAGCACTGAAGCTTTCTTT
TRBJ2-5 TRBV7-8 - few CASSGADNQETQYF TGTGCCAGCAGCGGGGCGGACAACCAAGAGACCCAGTACTTC
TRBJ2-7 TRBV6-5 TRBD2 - CASSRTSGSSSYEQYF TGTGCCAGCAGTCGGACTAGCGGATCGAGCTCCTACGAGCAGTACTTC
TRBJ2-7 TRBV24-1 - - CATSDFAAGLVGLEQYF TGTGCCACCAGTGATTTTGCCGCGGGGCTAGTGGGGCTCGAGCAGTACTTC
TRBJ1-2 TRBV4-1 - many CASSQVSVLGYGYTF TGCGCCAGCAGCCAAGTGTCAGTTTTAGGGTATGGCTACACCTTC
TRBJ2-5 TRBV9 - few CASSVALTYQETQYF TGTGCCAGCAGCGTAGCACTAACCTACCAAGAGACCCAGTACTTC
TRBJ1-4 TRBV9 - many CASGSQTTNEKLFF TGTGCCAGCGGCAGCCAGACAACTAATGAAAAACTGTTTTTT
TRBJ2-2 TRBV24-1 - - CATSDPVGPSNTGELFF TGTGCCACCAGTGATCCGGTCGGCCCCTCGAACACCGGGGAGCTGTTTTTT
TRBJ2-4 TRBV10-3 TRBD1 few CAISPQGGRNIQYF TGTGCCATCAGTCCCCAAGGGGGCAGAAACATTCAGTACTTC
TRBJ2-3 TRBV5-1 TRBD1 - CASKVGTGGADTQYF TGCGCCAGCAAAGTGGGGACAGGGGGCGCAGATACGCAGTATTTT
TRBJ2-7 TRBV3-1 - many CASSQVEGAREQYF TGTGCCAGCAGCCAAGTGGAGGGGGCGCGAGAGCAGTACTTC
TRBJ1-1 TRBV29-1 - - CSVEGLEAFF TGCAGCGTTGAGGGACTCGAAGCTTTCTTT
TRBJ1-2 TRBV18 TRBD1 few CASSPGGRQGFIYGYTF TGTGCCAGCTCGCCGGGCGGCCGACAGGGCTTTATCTATGGCTACACCTTC
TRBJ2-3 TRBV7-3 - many CASSLLASGPSDTQYF TGTGCCAGCAGCTTATTGGCCAGCGGGCCTTCAGATACGCAGTATTTT
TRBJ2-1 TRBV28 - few CASSRIRFEQFF TGTGCCAGCAGCCGGATTAGGTTTGAGCAGTTCTTC
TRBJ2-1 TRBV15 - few CATRGRDLREHEQFF TGTGCCACCAGAGGAAGAGATCTTCGGGAACACGAGCAGTTCTTC
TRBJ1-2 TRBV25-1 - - CASSEQGSSYGYTF TGTGCCAGCAGTGAACAGGGTTCGTCATATGGCTACACCTTC
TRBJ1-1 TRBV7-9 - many CASSDRETGNEAFF TGTGCCAGCAGCGACCGCGAAACAGGGAATGAAGCTTTCTTT
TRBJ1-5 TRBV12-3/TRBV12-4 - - CASRKDSYGNQPQHF TGTGCCAGCAGAAAGGACAGTTATGGCAATCAGCCCCAGCATTTT
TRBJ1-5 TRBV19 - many CASSIGQINQPQHF TGTGCCAGTAGTATCGGGCAGATTAATCAGCCCCAGCATTTT
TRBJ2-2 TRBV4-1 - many CASSPLKGTGELFF TGCGCCAGCAGCCCCTTGAAGGGCACCGGGGAGCTGTTTTTT
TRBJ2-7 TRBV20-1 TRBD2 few CSAWTSEGYEQYF TGCAGTGCTTGGACTAGTGAAGGCTACGAGCAGTACTTC
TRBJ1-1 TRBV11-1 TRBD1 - CASSNRGVNTEAFF TGTGCCAGCAGTAACAGGGGAGTGAACACTGAAGCTTTCTTT